This T cell receptor beta chain stems from a study of blood T cell repertoires in COVID-19. For the study at large: Acute-phase and convalescent COVID-19 samples originated in the United States, Italy and Spain. The analysed material was cDNA or gDNA that came from T cells, B-cell-depleted T cells, or PBMCs.

In the authors' workflow: It was from reference gene primer amplification that nucleated cell counts were estimated. Assay used: immunoSEQ multiplex PCR; TCRdb lists only in-frame clones, some missing. That table is the source of V, J and clone size, and D and trimming were worked out from the DNA. Altogether tens of thousands of clones are present, 91% being singletons, with the ten largest covering 2% to 2.5%. The V gene's germline CDR1 is LNHDA and CDR2 SQIVND (reference sequence). This CDR3 has 14 residues. V lost 2 bases and J lost 2; bases outside the gene matches: 2. The V gene is TRBV19, the J gene TRBJ1-2; 7 nucleotides agree with TRBD1. The sequence was collected from a man in his sixties with acute or convalescent COVID-19. The sequencing input was peripheral blood. The CDR3 here is CASSIQTGNYGYTF. The DNA for the CDR3 is TGTGCCAGTAGTATACAGACAGGGAACTATGGCTACACCTTC.